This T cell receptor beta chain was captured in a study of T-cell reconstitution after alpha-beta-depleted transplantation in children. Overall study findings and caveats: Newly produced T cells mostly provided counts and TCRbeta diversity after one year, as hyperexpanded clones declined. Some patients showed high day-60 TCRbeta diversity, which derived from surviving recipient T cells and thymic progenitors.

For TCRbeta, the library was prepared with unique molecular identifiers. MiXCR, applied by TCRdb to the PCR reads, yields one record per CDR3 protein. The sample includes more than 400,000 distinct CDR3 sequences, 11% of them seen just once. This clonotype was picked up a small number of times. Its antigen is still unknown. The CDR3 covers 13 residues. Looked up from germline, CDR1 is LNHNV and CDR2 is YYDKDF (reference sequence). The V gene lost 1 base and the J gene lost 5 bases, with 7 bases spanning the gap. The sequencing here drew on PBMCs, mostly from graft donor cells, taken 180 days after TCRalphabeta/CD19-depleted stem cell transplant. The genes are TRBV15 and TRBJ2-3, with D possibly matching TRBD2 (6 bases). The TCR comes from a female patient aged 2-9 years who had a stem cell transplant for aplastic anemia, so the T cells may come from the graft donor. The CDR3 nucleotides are TGTGCCACCAGCAGAGGGAGGGGAGATACGCAGTATTTT. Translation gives CATSRGRGDTQYF.